Included here is one T cell receptor beta chain sequence, with context. Its target is not known. Losses at the gene ends were 3 bases for V and 10 bases for J; bases not matched to a gene: 6. The CDR3 has 13 amino acids. Germline V lookup: CDR1 MRHNA, CDR2 SNTAGT. The sample is drawn from a study of shared clonotypes between healthy human individuals. Findings and limits, study-wide: Memory subsets generally showed lower estimated richness than naive subsets.

Produced via immunoSEQ multiplex PCR; TCRdb's table is partial and in-frame only. Of 2,100,000 or so clones listed, approximately 96% are singletons. The source is a man younger than 35 in good health. Material for sequencing was naive CD4+ T cells sorted from blood. Subset meaning: CD45RA+ positively selected. This sequence joins TRBV6-4 and TRBJ2-3, with TRBD1 identical over 8 bases. DNA for the CDR3: TGTGCCAGCAGTGAAGCTCCGGGACAGGCGCAGTATTTT. Protein product: CASSEAPGQAQYF.